One sample yielded the 5 T cell receptor beta chains listed below, sequenced in a study of cytomegalovirus exposure and HLA in healthy donors. This PCR relied on a set of 60 Vbeta primers and 13 Jbeta primers. Some clones are missing from TCRdb's copy, which holds only in-frame ones; the method was immunoSEQ multiplex PCR. The sample shows roughly 120,000 clones, over 60% of them seen only once. The sequenced material came from PBMCs. The receptor set was obtained from a woman aged 18-29 years in good health and CMV-seropositive.

The chain combines TRBV30 with TRBJ2-1, with unresolved D. The length of the CDR3 is 13 residues. V was trimmed by 3 bases and J by 0 bases, leaving 6 bases between them. Per the germline V gene, CDR1 is GTSNPN and CDR2 is SVGIG (reference sequence). CDR3 bases: TGTGCCTGGAGGGGCAGCTCCTACAATGAGCAGTTCTTC. Protein: CAWRGSSYNEQFF.

V gene TRBV20-1 combines with J gene TRBJ2-1, with unresolved D. Germline-derived CDR1 and CDR2 are DFQATT and SNEGSKA (reference sequence). This CDR3 comprises 10 residues. V was trimmed by 5 bases and J by 7 bases, leaving 6 bases between them. The CDR3, as DNA: TGCAGTGCTTCGGTAAATGAGCAGTTCTTC. This codes for CSASVNEQFF.

The rearrangement joins TRBV4-1 to TRBJ2-7; a possible D gene is TRBD1 (6 bases). CDR1 MGHRA and CDR2 YSYEKL come from the germline V gene. Trimming removed 1 base from V and 1 base from J, with 11 bases in between. This CDR3 has 15 amino acids. The DNA for the CDR3 is TGCGCCAGCAGCCAAGTGCAGGACAGTTCCTACGAGCAGTACTTC. The encoded protein is CASSQVQDSSYEQYF.

The CDR3 is CASSQPDRSETQYF. The CDR3 DNA reads as TGTGCCAGCAGCCAACCCGACAGGTCGGAGACCCAGTACTTC. The chain links TRBV28 to TRBJ2-5; a possible D gene is TRBD1 (6 bases). Germline V gives CDR1 MDHEN, CDR2 SYDVKM. The V and J ends lost 6 bases and 5 bases respectively, with 16 bases between them. The CDR3 is 14 residues long. Filled out from reference TRBV28 and TRBJ2-5, the complete variable domain reads DVKVTQSSRYLVKRTGEKVFLECVQDMDHENMFWYRQDPGLGLRLIYFSYDVKMKEKGDIPEGYSVSREKKERFSLILESASTNQTSMYLCASSQPDRSETQYFGPGTRLLVL.

The chain employs TRBV7-9 and TRBJ2-2, with 16 bases lining up with TRBD2. The CDR3 consists of 18 residues. The ends lost 5 bases at V and 3 bases at J; junction bases unmatched: 6. Germline V gene lookup returns CDR1 SEHNR and CDR2 FQNEAQ (reference sequence). CDR3 coding DNA: TGTGCCAGCAGCAGACTGGGACTAGCGGGAGGGCACACCGGGGAGCTGTTTTTT. Residues: CASSRLGLAGGHTGELFF.